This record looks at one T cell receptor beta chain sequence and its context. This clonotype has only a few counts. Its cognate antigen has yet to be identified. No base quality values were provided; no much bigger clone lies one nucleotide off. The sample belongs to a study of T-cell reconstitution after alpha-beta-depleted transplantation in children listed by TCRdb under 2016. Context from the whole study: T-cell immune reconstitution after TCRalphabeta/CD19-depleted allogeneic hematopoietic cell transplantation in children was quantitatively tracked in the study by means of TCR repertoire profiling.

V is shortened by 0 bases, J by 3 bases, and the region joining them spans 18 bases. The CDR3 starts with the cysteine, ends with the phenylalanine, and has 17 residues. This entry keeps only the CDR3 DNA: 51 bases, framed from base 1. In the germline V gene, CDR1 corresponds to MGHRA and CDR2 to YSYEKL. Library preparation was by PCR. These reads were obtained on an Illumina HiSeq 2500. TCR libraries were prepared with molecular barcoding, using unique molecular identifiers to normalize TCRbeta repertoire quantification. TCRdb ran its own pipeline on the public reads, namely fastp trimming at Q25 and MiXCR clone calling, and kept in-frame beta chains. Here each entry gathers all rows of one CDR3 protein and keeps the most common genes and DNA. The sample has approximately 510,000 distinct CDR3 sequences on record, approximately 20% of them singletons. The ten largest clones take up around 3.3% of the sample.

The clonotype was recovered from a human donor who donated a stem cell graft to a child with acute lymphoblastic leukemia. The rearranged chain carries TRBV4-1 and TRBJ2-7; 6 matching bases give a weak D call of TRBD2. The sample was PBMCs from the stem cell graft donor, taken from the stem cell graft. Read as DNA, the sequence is TGCGCCAGCAGCCAAGAGCCCCGAAGAGCGGGCCACTACGAGCAGTACTTC. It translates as CASSQEPRRAGHYEQYF.